The rows below give T cell receptor beta chains drawn from one sample of a study of blood T cell repertoires in COVID-19. The table came from immunoSEQ multiplex PCR; TCRdb's copy has only in-frame clones and leaves some out. The sample carries 200,000 to 250,000 clones, 65% to 85% recorded once. The source material was peripheral blood. These receptors came from a man in his fifties with active or convalescent COVID-19. Each CDR3 is given with its conserved first and last residue. Each record gives: V gene, CDR3 length, clone size, D gene, J gene, CDR3 protein, CDR3 DNA. A D gene is named only where the DNA matches it firmly. Size values are once, few and many counts, or a class for expanded clones, and some rows have none.

TRBV28,15,.,.,TRBJ2-7,CASSFDSRGTYEQYF,TGTGCCAGCAGCTTCGACAGTAGGGGAACCTACGAGCAGTACTTC
TRBV6-5,15,few,.,TRBJ1-2,CASSSQGGTNYGYTF,TGTGCCAGCAGTTCCCAGGGTGGGACTAACTATGGCTACACCTTC
TRBV5-1,15,once,TRBD1,TRBJ1-1,CASSITGTANTEAFF,TGCGCCAGCAGCATAACCGGGACAGCGAACACTGAAGCTTTCTTT
TRBV5-1,13,once,.,TRBJ1-1,CASRTVAGIEAFF,TGCGCCAGCAGGACGGTCGCGGGGATAGAAGCTTTCTTT
TRBV4-2,14,.,.,TRBJ1-1,CASSQVGRGTEAFF,TGTGCCAGCAGCCAAGTAGGTAGGGGCACTGAAGCTTTCTTT
TRBV19,14,.,.,TRBJ1-1,CASSVRTAESEAFF,TGTGCCAGTAGTGTGAGGACAGCCGAGTCTGAAGCTTTCTTT
TRBV7-9,13,.,.,TRBJ1-1,CASSFPWNTEAFF,TGTGCCAGCAGCTTCCCTTGGAACACTGAAGCTTTCTTT
TRBV3-1/TRBV3-2,16,few,TRBD2,TRBJ2-3,CASSRQTSGGTDTQYF,TGTGCCAGCAGCCGCCAAACTAGCGGGGGCACAGATACGCAGTATTTT
TRBV5-4,16,.,.,TRBJ1-1,CASSLGSPRANTEAFF,TGTGCCAGCAGCTTGGGGTCCCCTAGAGCGAACACTGAAGCTTTCTTT
TRBV6-5,14,.,.,TRBJ2-7,CASKLLPPHYEQYF,TGTGCCAGCAAACTGCTCCCTCCCCATTACGAGCAGTACTTC
TRBV4-1,14,.,.,TRBJ2-7,CASSQARSSYEQYF,TGCGCCAGCAGCCAAGCCAGGTCCTCCTACGAGCAGTACTTC
TRBV18,16,.,TRBD1,TRBJ1-5,CASSPPAGQGGQPQHF,TGTGCCAGCTCACCACCTGCGGGACAGGGTGGGCAGCCCCAGCATTTT
TRBV18,14,.,.,TRBJ1-1,CASSPQGMNTEAFF,TGTGCCAGCTCACCACAGGGGATGAACACTGAAGCTTTCTTT
TRBV11-2,17,.,TRBD1,TRBJ1-3,CASSSKTGVSSGNTIYF,TGTGCCAGCAGCTCGAAGACAGGGGTCAGCTCTGGAAACACCATATATTTT
TRBV28,14,.,TRBD2,TRBJ2-1,CASSFSGNNNEQFF,TGTGCCAGCAGTTTTAGCGGGAATAACAATGAGCAGTTCTTC
TRBV18,14,.,.,TRBJ1-1,CASSPLSGDTEAFF,TGTGCCAGCTCACCACTTTCCGGAGACACTGAAGCTTTCTTT
TRBV29-1,13,.,TRBD1,TRBJ1-4,CSARTGGDEKLFF,TGCAGCGCCCGGACAGGAGGAGATGAAAAACTGTTTTTT
TRBV11-3,15,once,.,TRBJ1-6,CASSLRTDKNSPLHF,TGTGCCAGCAGCTTACGGACAGATAAGAATTCACCCCTCCACTTT
TRBV15,15,.,TRBD2,TRBJ2-1,CATKAPPSGVNEQFF,TGTGCCACCAAAGCCCCGCCTAGCGGGGTAAATGAGCAGTTCTTC
TRBV27,14,.,.,TRBJ2-5,CASSPRSDQETQYF,TGTGCCAGCAGTCCCCGTTCAGACCAAGAGACCCAGTACTTC
TRBV11-1,15,.,.,TRBJ1-4,CASSFTRATNEKLFF,TGTGCCAGCAGCTTTACGCGGGCAACTAATGAAAAACTGTTTTTT
TRBV3-1/TRBV3-2,13,once,.,TRBJ1-1,CASSPRGYGEAFF,TGTGCCAGCAGCCCCCGGGGATACGGTGAAGCTTTCTTT
TRBV18,14,.,TRBD1,TRBJ1-5,CASSPTGTDQPQHF,TGTGCCAGCTCACCTACCGGGACAGATCAGCCCCAGCATTTT
TRBV10-1,13,few,.,TRBJ1-1,CASSDARNTEAFF,TGCGCCAGCAGTGATGCCAGGAACACTGAAGCTTTCTTT
TRBV19,12,.,.,TRBJ2-7,CASSMPGYEQYF,TGTGCCAGTAGTATGCCGGGGTACGAGCAGTACTTC
TRBV24-1,16,.,TRBD2,TRBJ2-5,CATSDPTGLAEETQYF,TGTGCCACCAGTGACCCGACCGGACTAGCGGAAGAGACCCAGTACTTC
TRBV5-1,15,.,TRBD1,TRBJ1-5,CASSSTGTGNQPQHF,TGCGCCAGCAGCTCGACCGGGACAGGCAATCAGCCCCAGCATTTT
TRBV30,19,.,TRBD2,TRBJ2-2,CAWSRYSGAFPPNTGELFF,TGTGCCTGGAGTAGGTATAGCGGGGCCTTTCCCCCGAACACCGGGGAGCTGTTTTTT
TRBV2,15,few,TRBD1,TRBJ1-1,CASSSQTGAGTEAFF,TGTGCCAGCAGTTCCCAGACAGGGGCGGGGACTGAAGCTTTCTTT
TRBV5-3,16,.,TRBD1,TRBJ1-6,CARRRIPGQGTSPLHF,TGTGCCAGAAGGAGGATTCCGGGACAGGGGACCTCACCCCTCCACTTT
TRBV7-2,14,.,TRBD1,TRBJ1-5,CASSHGTVSQPQHF,TGTGCCAGCAGCCACGGGACAGTATCCCAGCCCCAGCATTTT
TRBV11-2,16,.,.,TRBJ1-6,CASSFGSGGYNSPLHF,TGTGCCAGCAGCTTTGGCTCGGGGGGCTATAATTCACCCCTCCACTTT
TRBV19,12,.,.,TRBJ2-2,CASSRQTGELFF,TGTGCCAGTAGTAGGCAGACCGGGGAGCTGTTTTTT
TRBV7-3,14,.,TRBD1,TRBJ2-3,CASSQGQGTDTQYF,TGTGCCAGCAGCCAAGGACAGGGAACAGATACGCAGTATTTT
TRBV9,15,.,TRBD1,TRBJ1-2,CASTQGGTGDYGYTF,TGTGCCAGCACCCAAGGAGGGACAGGGGACTATGGCTACACCTTC
TRBV29-1,11,.,.,TRBJ2-3,CSVLGTDTQYF,TGCAGCGTTTTAGGCACAGATACGCAGTATTTT
TRBV30,17,.,TRBD2,TRBJ2-5,CAWTQPKREQRQETQYF,TGTGCCTGGACGCAACCGAAGCGGGAGCAGAGGCAAGAGACCCAGTACTTC
TRBV19,16,.,.,TRBJ1-2,CASSKLGTGISYGYTF,TGTGCCAGTAGTAAACTAGGCACAGGGATTAGCTATGGCTACACCTTC
TRBV18,15,.,TRBD1,TRBJ2-5,CASSPLGQFQETQYF,TGTGCCAGCTCACCCCTGGGACAGTTTCAAGAGACCCAGTACTTC
TRBV10-2,15,.,.,TRBJ1-2,CASSELLRKNYGYTF,TGCGCCAGCAGTGAGTTGCTCAGAAAAAACTATGGCTACACCTTC
TRBV5-4,17,.,.,TRBJ2-3,CASRIMGAPRSTDTQYF,TGTGCCAGCAGGATTATGGGGGCCCCTAGAAGCACAGATACGCAGTATTTT
TRBV2,13,.,.,TRBJ1-1,CASRREGGTEAFF,TGTGCCAGCCGCAGGGAGGGTGGAACTGAAGCTTTCTTT
TRBV6-5,14,.,.,TRBJ2-5,CASSYSGLKETQYF,TGTGCCAGCAGTTACTCGGGCCTGAAAGAGACCCAGTACTTC
TRBV28,12,.,.,TRBJ1-2,CATVGANYGYTF,TGTGCCACCGTAGGGGCTAACTATGGCTACACCTTC
TRBV4-3,15,.,TRBD1,TRBJ2-3,CASSPDRGGTDTQYF,TGCGCCAGCAGTCCTGACAGGGGGGGCACAGATACGCAGTATTTT
TRBV23-1,13,.,TRBD1,TRBJ1-1,CASSHRDRGEAFF,TGCGCCAGCAGTCACAGGGACAGGGGCGAAGCTTTCTTT
TRBV30,14,once,TRBD1,TRBJ1-2,CAWKTRDRYYGYTF,TGTGCCTGGAAAACCCGGGACAGATACTATGGCTACACCTTC
TRBV24-1,13,.,.,TRBJ2-6,CATSRSGANVLTF,TGTGCCACCAGCAGGTCCGGGGCCAACGTCCTGACTTTC
TRBV6-1,13,few,TRBD1,TRBJ2-7,CASSETGPYEQYF,TGTGCCAGCAGTGAGACAGGGCCCTACGAGCAGTACTTC
TRBV12-3/TRBV12-4,11,.,.,TRBJ1-1,CASSLRGEAFF,TGTGCCAGCAGTTTAAGGGGGGAAGCTTTCTTT
TRBV25-1,18,.,TRBD2,TRBJ2-4,CASSDGLAGALAKNIQYF,TGTGCCAGCAGTGATGGGCTAGCGGGCGCCCTAGCCAAAAACATTCAGTACTTC
TRBV14,17,.,TRBD1,TRBJ2-2,CASSQPTGGGNTGELFF,TGTGCCAGCAGCCAACCTACAGGGGGAGGTAACACCGGGGAGCTGTTTTTT